This T cell receptor beta chain was profiled in a study of T cells in Graves' hyperthyroidism and ophthalmopathy. This clonotype appeared a few times. Its antigen remains unidentified. The CDR3 totals 13 residues. CDR1 and CDR2 (germline): WSHSY, SAAADI. Trimming stripped 0 bases from V and 4 bases from J, with 6 bases between. What was amplified from RNA transcripts were TCR beta CDR3 regions. A first-round RT-PCR of the TCR CDR3 used the HTBI primer set. One entry per CDR3 protein results from TCRdb running MiXCR on the multiplex PCR reads. This table holds hundreds of thousands of distinct CDR3 sequences, 16% found once. Absent ophthalmopathy progression within 18 months defined stable Graves' hyperthyroidism. The study excluded patients with uncontrolled infection, other autoimmune disease, pregnancy or lactation. Notes on the study in general: Researchers report that a 13 V-J model separated ophthalmopathy from stable hyperthyroidism. Appearing also in blood were most of the thyroid clonotypes expanded above 0.001.

The receptor was derived from a woman aged 25 to 39 with Graves' hyperthyroidism. The chain carries TRBV10-2 and TRBJ1-2; D is unclear. The sample was blood. This CDR3 is CASSESGFYGYTF. CDR3 DNA sequence: TGCGCCAGCAGTGAGTCAGGATTCTATGGCTACACCTTC.